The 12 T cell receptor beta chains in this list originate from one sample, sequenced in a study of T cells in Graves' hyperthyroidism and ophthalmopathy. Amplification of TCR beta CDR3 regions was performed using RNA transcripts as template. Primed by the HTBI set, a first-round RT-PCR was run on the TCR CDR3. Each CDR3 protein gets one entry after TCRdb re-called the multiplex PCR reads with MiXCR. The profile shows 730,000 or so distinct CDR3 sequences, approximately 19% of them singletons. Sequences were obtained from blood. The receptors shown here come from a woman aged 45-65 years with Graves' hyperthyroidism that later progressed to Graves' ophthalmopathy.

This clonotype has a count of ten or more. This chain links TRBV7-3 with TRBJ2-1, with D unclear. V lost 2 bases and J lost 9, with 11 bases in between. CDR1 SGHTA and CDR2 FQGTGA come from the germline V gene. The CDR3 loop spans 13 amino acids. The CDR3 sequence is CASSLGPEVEQFF. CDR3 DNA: TGTGCCAGCAGCTTAGGTCCTGAAGTTGAGCAGTTCTTC. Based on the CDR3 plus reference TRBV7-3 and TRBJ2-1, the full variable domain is GAGVSQTPSNKVTEKGKYVELRCDPISGHTALYWYRQSLGQGPEFLIYFQGTGAADDSGLPNDRFFAVRPEGSVSTLKIQRTERGDSAVYLCASSLGPEVEQFFGPGTRLTVL.

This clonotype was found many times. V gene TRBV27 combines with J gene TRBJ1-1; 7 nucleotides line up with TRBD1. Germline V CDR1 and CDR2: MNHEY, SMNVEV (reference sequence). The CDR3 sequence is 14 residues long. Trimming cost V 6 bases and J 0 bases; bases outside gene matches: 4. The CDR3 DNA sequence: TGTGCCAGCAGGGAGACAGGGATGAACACTGAAGCTTTCTTT. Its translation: CASRETGMNTEAFF.

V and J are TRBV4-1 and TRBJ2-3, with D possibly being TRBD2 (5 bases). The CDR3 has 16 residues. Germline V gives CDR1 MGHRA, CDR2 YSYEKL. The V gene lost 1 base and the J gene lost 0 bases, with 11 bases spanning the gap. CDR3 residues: CASSQVSRASTDTQYF. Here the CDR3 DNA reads TGCGCCAGCAGCCAAGTGTCGAGGGCTAGCACAGATACGCAGTATTTT.

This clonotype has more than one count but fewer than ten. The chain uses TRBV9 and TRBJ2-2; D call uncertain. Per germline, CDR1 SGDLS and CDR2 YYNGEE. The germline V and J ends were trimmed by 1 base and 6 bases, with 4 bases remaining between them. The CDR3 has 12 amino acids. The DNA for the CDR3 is TGTGCCAGCAGCGTATATCCCGGGGAGCTGTTTTTT. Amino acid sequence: CASSVYPGELFF.

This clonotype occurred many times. CDR3 loop: CASSPRGREGQPQHF. The CDR3 coding sequence is TGTGCCAGCAGCCCGAGGGGTAGGGAGGGACAGCCCCAGCATTTT. The chain employs TRBV3-1 and TRBJ1-5; tentative D call: TRBD1 (5 bases). This CDR3 has 15 residues. The germline CDR1 and CDR2 sequences are LGHDT and YNNKEL (reference sequence). V was clipped by 4 bases and J by 7 bases, with 17 bases between them.

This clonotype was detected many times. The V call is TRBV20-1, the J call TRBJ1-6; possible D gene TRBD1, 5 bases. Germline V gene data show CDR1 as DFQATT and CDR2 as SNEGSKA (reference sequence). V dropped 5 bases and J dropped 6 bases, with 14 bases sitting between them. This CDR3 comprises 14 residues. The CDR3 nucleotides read TGCAGTGCTGGCGACTGGACATCTAATTCACCCCTCCACTTT. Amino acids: CSAGDWTSNSPLHF.

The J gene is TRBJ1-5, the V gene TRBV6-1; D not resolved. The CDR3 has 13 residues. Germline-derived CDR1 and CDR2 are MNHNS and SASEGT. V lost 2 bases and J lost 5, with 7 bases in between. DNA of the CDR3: TGTGCCAGCAGTGAATTCCGGGATCAGCCCCAGCATTTT. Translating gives CASSEFRDQPQHF.

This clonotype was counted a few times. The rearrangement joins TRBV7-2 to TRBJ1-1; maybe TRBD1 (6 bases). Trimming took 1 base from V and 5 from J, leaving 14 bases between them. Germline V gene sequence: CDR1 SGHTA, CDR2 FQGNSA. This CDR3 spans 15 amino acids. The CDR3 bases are TGTGCCAGCAGCTTAGTTTCGGGGGCCCGGACTGAAGCTTTCTTT. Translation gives CASSLVSGARTEAFF.

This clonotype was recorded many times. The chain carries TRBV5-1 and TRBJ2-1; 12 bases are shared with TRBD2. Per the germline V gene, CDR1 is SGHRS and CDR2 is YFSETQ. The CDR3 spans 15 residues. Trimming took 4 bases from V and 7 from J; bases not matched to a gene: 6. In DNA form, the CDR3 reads TGCGCCAGCAGCCCACTAGCGGGGGGTAGGAATGAGCAGTTCTTC. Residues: CASSPLAGGRNEQFF.

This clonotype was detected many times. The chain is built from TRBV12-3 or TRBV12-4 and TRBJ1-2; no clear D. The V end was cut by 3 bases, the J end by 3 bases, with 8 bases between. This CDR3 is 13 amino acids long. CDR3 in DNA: TGTGCCAGCAGTTTGGGTGAGGACTATGGCTACACCTTC. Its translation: CASSLGEDYGYTF.

The CDR3 here is CASSSGGNEKLFF. The CDR3 DNA reads TGCGCCAGCAGCTCGGGGGGGAATGAAAAACTGTTTTTT. V and J are TRBV5-1 and TRBJ1-4; maybe TRBD1 (5 bases). The CDR3 contains 13 residues. Germline lookup yields CDR1 SGHRS and CDR2 YFSETQ. Trimming pared 3 bases from V and 5 bases from J, leaving 8 bases between.

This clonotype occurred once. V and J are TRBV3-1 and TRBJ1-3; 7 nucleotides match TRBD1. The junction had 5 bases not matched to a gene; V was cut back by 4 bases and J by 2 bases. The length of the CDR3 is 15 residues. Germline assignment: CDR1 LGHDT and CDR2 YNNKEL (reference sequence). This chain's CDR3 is CASSRTGHPGNTIYF. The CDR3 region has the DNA TGTGCCAGCAGCCGGACAGGACACCCTGGAAACACCATATATTTT.